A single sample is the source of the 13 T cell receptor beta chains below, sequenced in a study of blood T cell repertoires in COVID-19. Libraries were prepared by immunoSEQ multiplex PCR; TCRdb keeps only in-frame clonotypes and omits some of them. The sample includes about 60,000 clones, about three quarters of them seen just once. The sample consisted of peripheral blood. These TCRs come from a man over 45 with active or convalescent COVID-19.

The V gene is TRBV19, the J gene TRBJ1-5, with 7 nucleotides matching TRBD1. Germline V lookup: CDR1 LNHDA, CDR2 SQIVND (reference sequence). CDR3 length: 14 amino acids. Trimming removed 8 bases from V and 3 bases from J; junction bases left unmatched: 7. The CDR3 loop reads CASAFRGTNQPQHF. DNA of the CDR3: TGTGCCAGTGCCTTCAGGGGGACCAATCAGCCCCAGCATTTT.

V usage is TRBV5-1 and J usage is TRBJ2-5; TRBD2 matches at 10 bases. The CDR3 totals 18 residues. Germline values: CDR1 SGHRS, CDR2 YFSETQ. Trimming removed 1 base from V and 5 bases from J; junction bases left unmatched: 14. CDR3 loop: CASSLSLSGRVFGETQYF. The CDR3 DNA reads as TGCGCCAGCAGCTTGTCTTTAAGCGGGAGGGTTTTCGGTGAGACCCAGTACTTC.

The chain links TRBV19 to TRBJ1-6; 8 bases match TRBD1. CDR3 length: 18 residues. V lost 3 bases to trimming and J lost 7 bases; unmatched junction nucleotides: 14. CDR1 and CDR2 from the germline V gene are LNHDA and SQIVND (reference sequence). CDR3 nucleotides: TGTGCCAGTAGTATCCAAATCGACGCCGACAGGGGAAATTCACCCCTCCACTTT. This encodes CASSIQIDADRGNSPLHF.

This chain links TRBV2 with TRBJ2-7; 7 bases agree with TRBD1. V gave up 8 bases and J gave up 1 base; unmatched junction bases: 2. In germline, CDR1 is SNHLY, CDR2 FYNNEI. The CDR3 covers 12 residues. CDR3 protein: CASGRGSYEQYF. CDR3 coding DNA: TGTGCCAGCGGCAGGGGGTCCTACGAGCAGTACTTC.

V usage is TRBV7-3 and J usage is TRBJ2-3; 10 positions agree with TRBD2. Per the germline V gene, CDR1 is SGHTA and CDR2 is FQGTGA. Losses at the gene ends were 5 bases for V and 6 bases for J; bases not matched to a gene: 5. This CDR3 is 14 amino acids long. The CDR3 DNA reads TGTGCCAGCAGCCTGGGGACTAGCGAGGATACGCAGTATTTT. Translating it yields CASSLGTSEDTQYF.

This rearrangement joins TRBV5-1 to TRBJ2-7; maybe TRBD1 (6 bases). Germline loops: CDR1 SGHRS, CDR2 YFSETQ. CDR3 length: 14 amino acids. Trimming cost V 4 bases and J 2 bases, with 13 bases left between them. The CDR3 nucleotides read TGCGCCAGCAGCCTAGGGGACAAGCCCTACGAGCAGTACTTC. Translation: CASSLGDKPYEQYF.

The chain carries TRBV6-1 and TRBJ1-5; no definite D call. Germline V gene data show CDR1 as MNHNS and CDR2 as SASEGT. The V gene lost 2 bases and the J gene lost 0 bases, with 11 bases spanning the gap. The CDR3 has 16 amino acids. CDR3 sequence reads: CASSELAGYSNQPQHF. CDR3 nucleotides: TGTGCCAGCAGTGAACTTGCCGGTTATAGCAATCAGCCCCAGCATTTT.

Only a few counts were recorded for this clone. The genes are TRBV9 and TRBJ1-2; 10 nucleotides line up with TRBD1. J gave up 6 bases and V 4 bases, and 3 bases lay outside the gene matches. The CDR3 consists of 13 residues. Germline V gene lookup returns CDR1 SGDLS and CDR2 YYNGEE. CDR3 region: CASSIGTGDGYTF. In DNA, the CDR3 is TGTGCCAGCAGCATCGGGACAGGGGATGGCTACACCTTC.

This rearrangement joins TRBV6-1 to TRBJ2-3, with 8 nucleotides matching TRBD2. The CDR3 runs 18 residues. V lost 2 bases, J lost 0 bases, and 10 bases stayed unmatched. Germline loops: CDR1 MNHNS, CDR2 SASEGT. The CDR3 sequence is CASSERVSGALSTDTQYF. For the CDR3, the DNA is TGTGCCAGCAGTGAAAGGGTTAGCGGGGCCCTTAGCACAGATACGCAGTATTTT.

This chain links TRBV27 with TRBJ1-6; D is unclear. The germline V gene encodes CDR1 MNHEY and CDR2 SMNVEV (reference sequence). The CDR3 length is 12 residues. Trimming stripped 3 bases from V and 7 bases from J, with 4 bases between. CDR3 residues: CASSLLNSPLHF. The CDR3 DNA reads TGTGCCAGCAGTTTGCTAAATTCACCCCTCCACTTT.

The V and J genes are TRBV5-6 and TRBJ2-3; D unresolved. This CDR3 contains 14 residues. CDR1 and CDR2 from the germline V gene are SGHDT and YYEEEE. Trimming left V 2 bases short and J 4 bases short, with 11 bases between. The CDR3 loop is CASSFMVGPDTQYF. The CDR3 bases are TGTGCCAGCAGCTTTATGGTCGGTCCAGATACGCAGTATTTT.

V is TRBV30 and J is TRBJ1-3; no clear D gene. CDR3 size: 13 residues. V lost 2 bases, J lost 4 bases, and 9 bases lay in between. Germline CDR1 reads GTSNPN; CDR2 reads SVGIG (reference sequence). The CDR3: CAWSPGGGNTIYF. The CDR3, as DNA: TGTGCCTGGAGTCCCGGCGGGGGAAACACCATATATTTT.

CDR3 coding DNA: TGTGCCAGCAGTTTGGCCCCCCAGCCCCAGCATTTT. Its translation: CASSLAPQPQHF. The rearrangement joins TRBV12-3 or TRBV12-4 to TRBJ1-5, with D uncertain. This CDR3 comprises 12 residues. The V gene lost 3 bases and the J gene lost 7 bases, with 7 bases spanning the gap.